These 15 T cell receptor beta chains were sequenced from one sample in a study of blood T cells in healthy people across ages. Alongside a J-beta primer mix, a sample-barcoded 5' primer served in a second PCR lasting about 7 to 11 cycles. TCRdb independently ran MiXCR on the 5' RACE reads; one entry per CDR3 protein. The data contain fewer than 1,000,000 distinct CDR3 sequences, under 45% of them seen just once; the ten biggest clones take up 15% to 25%. The specimen was blood. These receptors were obtained from a man between 60 and 75 years old in good health.

The V and J genes are TRBV6-6 and TRBJ1-2, with D unclear. The CDR3 has 13 amino acids. Per germline, CDR1 MNHNY and CDR2 SVGAGI (reference sequence). V was shortened by 2 bases and J by 7 bases, with 11 bases between the two germline ends. The chain's CDR3 is CASSYPGSGGYTF. CDR3 nucleotides: TGTGCCAGCAGTTACCCCGGGTCGGGTGGCTACACCTTC.

There are a few counts of this clonotype. At one of its ends the junction is not consistent with the germline gene, which may arise from a read error. The gene calls are TRBV10-3 and TRBJ2-2; D unresolved. This CDR3 spans 13 amino acids. CDR1 is ENHRY, CDR2 SYGVKD, per germline. The DNA for the CDR3 is TGTGCCACCAGTGTTGTAGACACCGGGGAGCTGTTTTTT. Translation: CATSVVDTGELFF.

V gene TRBV29-1 combines with J gene TRBJ1-2; 10 bases line up with TRBD1. V shed 4 bases, J shed 6 bases, and the junction held 5 bases outside the gene matches. This CDR3 is 13 amino acids long. Germline V lookup: CDR1 SQVTM, CDR2 ANQGSEA. CDR3 in amino acids: CSVAATGGNGYTF. DNA for the CDR3: TGCAGCGTTGCCGCGACAGGGGGCAATGGCTACACCTTC.

This clonotype occurred a few times. This may be a read error: a much more frequent sequence differs by one nucleotide. The chain links TRBV5-6 to TRBJ2-1; 10 bases agree with TRBD1. The DNA end is more similar to TRBJ2-7, so the J call may be wrong. Germline CDR1 is SGHDT and CDR2 is YYEEEE. The CDR3 contains 18 residues. CDR3: CASSPTKRDRGHYNEQYF. The CDR3 region has the DNA TGTGCCAGCAGTCCCACCAAGCGAGACAGGGGGCACTACAATGAGCAGTACTTC.

There are a few counts of this clonotype. The CDR3 loop reads CASSKKMRGDEQFF. CDR3 coding DNA: TGTGCCAGCAGCAAGAAAATGAGGGGGGACGAGCAGTTCTTC. V is TRBV13 and J is TRBJ2-1; D assignment may be TRBD1 or TRBD2 (6 bases each). The V end was cut by 5 bases, the J end by 10 bases, with 18 bases between. The V gene's germline CDR1 is PRHDT and CDR2 FYEKMQ (reference sequence). The CDR3 runs to 14 residues.

The J gene is TRBJ2-7, the V gene TRBV20-1, with 7 positions matching TRBD1. The CDR3 spans 16 residues. Germline assignment: CDR1 DFQATT and CDR2 SNEGSKA (reference sequence). Trimming at V came to 0 bases and at J to 9 bases, leaving 17 bases not matched to a gene. CDR3 amino acids: CSARDEWGVYPGGQYF. The CDR3 DNA reads TGCAGTGCTAGAGATGAATGGGGCGTATACCCAGGGGGGCAGTACTTC.

This clonotype has a handful of counts. This rearrangement joins TRBV10-1 to TRBJ1-1; D ambiguous. V lost 0 bases to trimming and J lost 6 bases, with 11 bases between them. Germline V gives CDR1 WNHNN, CDR2 SYGVQD (reference sequence). The CDR3 has 14 amino acids. DNA of the CDR3: TGCGCCAGCAGTGAGTCGGCCAGCCGACCTGAAGCTTTCTTT. This codes for CASSESASRPEAFF.

The sample holds a few counts of this clonotype. The chain employs TRBV4-3 and TRBJ2-7; 8 nucleotides line up with TRBD2. With V trimmed by 0 bases and J by 2 bases, 9 bases remained unmatched. The CDR3 contains 17 residues. Germline V gives CDR1 LGHNA, CDR2 YSLEER. This CDR3 reads CASSQDRLIAGPYEQYF. As DNA, the CDR3 is TGCGCCAGCAGCCAAGATCGGTTGATAGCGGGGCCCTACGAGCAGTACTTC.

This clonotype has a count of ten or more. A much larger clone lies one base from this, so it may be a read error. The V and J genes are TRBV5-6 and TRBJ2-5, with D perhaps matching TRBD1 or TRBD2 (5 bases each). The V end lost 4 bases, the J end lost 11 bases, and 27 bases lay between the germline ends. The germline V gene has CDR1 SGHDT and CDR2 YYEEEE. CDR3 length: 16 amino acids. The CDR3 loop reads CASSLLRGAGRSEQYF. DNA for the CDR3: TGTGCCAGCAGCCTGCTTCGAGGGGCCGGTAGATCTGAGCAGTACTTC.

This clonotype has only one observation. The chain combines TRBV20-1 with TRBJ1-5; possible D gene TRBD1, 5 bases. The CDR3 is 14 amino acids. V lost 3 bases and J 2 bases, leaving 11 bases between the germline ends. Per germline, CDR1 DFQATT and CDR2 SNEGSKA (reference sequence). CDR3: CSASRGNGNQPQHF. The CDR3, as DNA: TGCAGTGCTAGTCGGGGGAACGGCAATCAGCCCCAGCATTTT.

There are a few counts of this clonotype. The V call is TRBV5-1, the J call TRBJ1-6; D remains ambiguous. CDR1 is SGHRS and CDR2 is YFSETQ in the germline V gene. Trimming took 0 bases from V and 2 from J, leaving 9 bases between them. This CDR3 spans 16 amino acids. The CDR3: CASSLGVTAYNSPLHF. DNA for the CDR3: TGCGCCAGCAGCTTGGGGGTTACCGCCTATAATTCACCCCTCCACTTT. Based on the CDR3 plus reference TRBV5-1 and TRBJ1-6, the full variable domain is KAGVTQTPRYLIKTRGQQVTLSCSPISGHRSVSWYQQTPGQGLQFLFEYFSETQRNKGNFPGRFSGRQFSNSRSEMNVSTLELGDSALYLCASSLGVTAYNSPLHFGNGTRLTVT.

This clonotype appeared a few times. This rearrangement joins TRBV20-1 to TRBJ1-6; D is perhaps TRBD1 (5 bases). V dropped 3 bases and J dropped 8 bases, with 17 bases sitting between them. Looked up from germline, CDR1 is DFQATT and CDR2 is SNEGSKA (reference sequence). CDR3 length: 15 amino acids. The CDR3 DNA reads as TGCAGTGCTAGGTCAACTTTGGGGCTTTATTCACCCCTCCACTTT. Amino acids: CSARSTLGLYSPLHF.

Details on this clonotype: Compared with germline, one end of the junction differs, possibly owing to a read error. V gene TRBV6-5 combines with J gene TRBJ2-4; the D gene is possibly TRBD1 (9 bases). The DNA end is more similar to TRBJ2-7, so the J call may be wrong. The CDR3 contains 15 residues. The V gene's germline CDR1 is MNHEY and CDR2 SVGAGI. The CDR3 DNA follows: TGTGCCTGCAGTATTAGCGGGACAGGGACCTACGAGCAGTACTTC. Translation: CACSISGTGTYEQYF.

A few counts support this clonotype. This chain uses TRBV7-9 with TRBJ2-4, with 10 nucleotides matching TRBD1. Germline CDR1 and CDR2: SEHNR and FQNEAQ (reference sequence). The CDR3 covers 17 residues. V trimming: 5 bases; J trimming: 7 bases; junction bases outside the gene matches: 14. CDR3 in DNA: TGTGCCAGCAGCGAGGGACAGGGGCAAATTGTTTGGAACATTCAGTACTTC. This encodes CASSEGQGQIVWNIQYF. Full variable domain (missing parts from reference TRBV7-9 and TRBJ2-4): DTGVSQNPRHKITKRGQNVTFRCDPISEHNRLYWYRQTLGQGPEFLTYFQNEAQLEKSRLLSDRFSAERPKGSFSTLEIQRTEQGDSAMYLCASSEGQGQIVWNIQYFGAGTRLSVL.

This clonotype was observed a handful of times. The gene calls are TRBV13 and TRBJ2-5; D remains unclear. Germline assignment: CDR1 PRHDT and CDR2 FYEKMQ (reference sequence). The CDR3 runs 15 residues. V was shortened by 5 bases and J by 2 bases, with 15 bases between the two germline ends. The CDR3 protein is CASSQMAGKQETQYF. Written as DNA, the CDR3 is TGTGCCAGCAGCCAGATGGCTGGGAAACAAGAGACCCAGTACTTC.